This record looks at one T cell receptor beta chain sequence and its context. Its antigen is unknown. CDR1 and CDR2 (germline): LGHNA, YNFKEQ. CDR3 length equals 15 residues. V lost 3 bases and J lost 5; bases outside the gene matches: 9. This sample was included in a study of cytomegalovirus exposure and HLA in healthy donors. General observations from the study: Common viral pathogens seemed, in a later analysis, to connect with several of the most significant clusters. Earlier findings revealed that most TCR beta V segments proved productive either about 87% or about 30% of the time. The authors confirmed in vitro that a few CMV-associated chains were specific for CMV antigens. Reports showed the classifier diagnosing cytomegalovirus status with high specificity and sensitivity.

The study ran its PCR with 60 Vbeta and 13 Jbeta primers. The table came from immunoSEQ multiplex PCR; TCRdb's copy has only in-frame clones and leaves some out. The data contain around 40,000 clones, about nine tenths of them singletons. The sequence came from a woman between 40 and 50 years old in good health and CMV-seropositive. The sequenced sample was PBMCs. The chain carries TRBV4-2 and TRBJ1-2, with 7 bases identical to TRBD1. The CDR3 is CASSHAYRGEYGYTF. As DNA, the CDR3 is TGTGCCAGCAGCCACGCATACAGGGGAGAGTATGGCTACACCTTC.